This record covers a single T cell receptor (beta chain). Its target is not known. These data are taken from a study of cytomegalovirus exposure and HLA in healthy donors. General observations from the study: Earlier analysis looked at TCR beta V segments, and most were productive about 87% or about 30% of the time. Some TCR beta chains (over 150 of them) were listed as cytomegalovirus-associated. Within the data, a cluster of highly shared sequence variants was likely a sequencing artifact. TCR beta V- and J-gene trimming was later associated with a missense DCLRE1C variant.

The V and J ends lost 7 bases and 6 bases, in that order; junction bases with no gene match: 18. Germline CDR1 reads KGHSH; CDR2 reads LQKENI. This CDR3 region has 17 residues. This PCR relied on a set of 60 Vbeta primers and 13 Jbeta primers. Libraries were prepared by immunoSEQ multiplex PCR; TCRdb keeps only in-frame clonotypes and omits some of them. Altogether more than 85,000 clones are present, about 75% being singletons, with the ten largest covering 10%. The chain recombines TRBV18 with TRBJ2-1, with TRBD1 matching 7 bases. Sample: PBMCs. This clonotype originated in a man aged 25 to 45 in good health and CMV-seropositive. For the CDR3, the DNA is TGTGCCAGCTACAATACAGACAGGGCCATAAGGGGCAATGAGCAGTTCTTC. It specifies CASYNTDRAIRGNEQFF.